The clone carrying this T cell receptor beta chain was seen only once. Its cognate antigen is unknown. This entry comes from a study of shared clonotypes between healthy human individuals. V was clipped by 5 bases and J by 6 bases, with 9 bases between them. The CDR3 totals 11 residues. Germline values: CDR1 DFQATT, CDR2 SNEGSKA (reference sequence). Study observations and caveats: The sharing of 4% to 5.5% of naive CD4 clonotypes was seen across a handful of donors. Generation probabilities were higher for clonotypes shared across all four sorted-subset donors than for unshared ones.

The sorted-subset replicate PCRs were given roughly 200 ng DNA, which is 30,000 or so T cell genomes. Profiled with immunoSEQ multiplex PCR; TCRdb holds only in-frame clones, not every one. The profile covers 2 million to 3 million clones, with around 94% appearing a single time and roughly 0.13% taken by the ten largest. Splitting the CD4+ cells yielded a CD45RA+ naive subset and a CD45RA-negative memory subset. This TCR derives from a man aged 18 to 30 in good health. The sequencing sample was made of naive CD4+ T cells sorted from blood. Subset defined: CD45RA+ positively selected. The chain recombines TRBV20-1 with TRBJ2-3; D not resolved. The chain's CDR3 is CSAPTLDTQYF. CDR3 in DNA: TGCAGTGCTCCGACGCTGGATACGCAGTATTTT.